These T cell receptor beta chains were read from a single sample in a study of control samples from healthy donors and cancer patients. Clones were read by immunoSEQ multiplex PCR, and TCRdb kept only the in-frame ones, dropping some. The sample lists about 120,000 clones, more than 70% occurring once. Sequences were obtained from blood. These receptors originate from a man in his forties or fifties in good health. Both conserved end residues are trimmed from each CDR3.

>TRBJ2-1|TRBV27|11
ASSLYGDFGQF
>TRBJ2-7|TRBV5-1|14
ASSLMALAGSYEQY
>TRBJ1-5|TRBV5-8|12
ASSPFRSNQPQH
>TRBJ2-1|TRBV9|14
ASSVGVGDIYNEQF
>TRBJ1-1|TRBV19|12
ASSIARRNTEAF
>TRBJ2-7|TRBV27|12
ASSLAGRSYEQY
>TRBJ1-1|TRBV19|14
ASSTRRGFMNTEAF
>TRBJ1-3|TRBV29-1|9
SVQTGYTIY
>TRBJ1-1|TRBV18|12
ASSPGQANTEAF
>TRBJ2-2|TRBV9|14
ASSVSGGRDTGELF
>TRBJ1-1|TRBV19|12
ASSMDRGVTEAF
>TRBJ2-2|TRBV15|12
ATSRDRTREELF
>TRBJ1-2|TRBV27|10
ASSSDYYGYT
>TRBJ2-5|TRBV15|14
ATSREVAGGPSPLY
>TRBJ1-5|TRBV29-1|12
SVVAGVGNQPQH
>TRBJ1-5|TRBV11-2|13
ASSAMGAANQPQH
>TRBJ2-1|TRBV6-5|11
ASSPWPYNEQF
>TRBJ1-2|TRBV6-5|11
ASTKQGTYGYT
>TRBJ2-7|TRBV11-2|12
ASSGGLAVSEQY
>TRBJ1-3|TRBV19|13
ASTAAGVSGNTIY
>TRBJ2-2|TRBV2|14
ASSEVGSENTGELF
>TRBJ1-1|TRBV7-6|14
ASSLAGGGPYTEAF
>TRBJ2-1|TRBV7-9|13
ASTSGSGFYNEQF
>TRBJ2-6|TRBV7-2|15
ASSWGDRFSGANVLT
>TRBJ2-7|TRBV27|11
ASSFFSGDEQY
>TRBJ1-4|TRBV7-8|13
ASSLVGAVREKLF
>TRBJ2-4|TRBV9|14
ASSVDGRVDKNIQY
>TRBJ1-1|TRBV6-1|13
ASSEPGHLNTEAF
>TRBJ2-7|TRBV5-1|14
ASSLDPGLAGDEQY